Sequencing of this TCR beta chain was carried out in a study of T-cell reconstitution after alpha-beta-depleted transplantation in children. Findings of the study overall: It was newly produced T cells that mostly accounted for T-cell counts and diversity one year after transplant. Some patients owed their high day-60 TCRbeta diversity to surviving recipient T cells and thymic progenitors.

The TCRbeta library was prepared with unique molecular identifiers. TCRdb independently ran MiXCR on the PCR reads; one entry per CDR3 protein. The sample has around 200,000 distinct CDR3 sequences; roughly 10% are singletons. V dropped 5 bases and J dropped 3 bases, with 11 bases sitting between them. The CDR3 sequence is 12 residues long. Germline CDR1 is SQVTM and CDR2 is ANQGSEA. This clonotype was picked up many times. What it binds is not known. The sequencing used PBMCs, collected before TCRalphabeta/CD19-depleted stem cell transplant. This receptor was identified in a child under two years old with acute myeloid leukemia, due to receive a stem cell transplant. This sequence joins TRBV29-1 and TRBJ2-7; either TRBD1 or TRBD2 may supply D (5 bases each). As DNA, the CDR3 is TGCAGCGTTATCGGGACCTTCTACGAGCAGTACTTC. Encoded protein: CSVIGTFYEQYF.